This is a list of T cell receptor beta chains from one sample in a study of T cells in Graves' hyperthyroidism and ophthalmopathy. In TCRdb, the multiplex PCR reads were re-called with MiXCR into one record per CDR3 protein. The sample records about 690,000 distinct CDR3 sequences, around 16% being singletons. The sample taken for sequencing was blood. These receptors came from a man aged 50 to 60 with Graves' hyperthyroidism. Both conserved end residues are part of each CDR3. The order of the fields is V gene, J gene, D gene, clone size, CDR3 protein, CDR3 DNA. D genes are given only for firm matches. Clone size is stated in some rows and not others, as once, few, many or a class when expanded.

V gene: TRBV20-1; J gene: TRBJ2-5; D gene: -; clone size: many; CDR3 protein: CSARRFGVPQETQYF; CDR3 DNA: TGCAGTGCTAGGAGGTTTGGGGTTCCCCAAGAGACCCAGTACTTC
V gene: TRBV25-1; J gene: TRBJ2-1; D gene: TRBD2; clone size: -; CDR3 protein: CASSESFGRGVTNEQFF; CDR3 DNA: TGTGCCAGCAGTGAATCGTTCGGACGGGGGGTTACCAATGAGCAGTTCTTC
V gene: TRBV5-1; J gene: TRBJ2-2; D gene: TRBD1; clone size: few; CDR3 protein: CASSWHPGQANTGELFF; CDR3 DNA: TGCGCCAGCAGCTGGCACCCGGGACAGGCGAACACCGGGGAGCTGTTTTTT
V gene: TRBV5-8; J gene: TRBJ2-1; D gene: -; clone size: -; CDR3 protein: CASSARTGEQFF; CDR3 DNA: TGTGCCAGCAGCGCCAGAACCGGTGAGCAGTTCTTC
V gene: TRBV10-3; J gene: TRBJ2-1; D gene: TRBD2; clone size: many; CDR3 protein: CAISESGGRAGYNEQFF; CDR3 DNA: TGTGCCATCAGTGAGTCGGGCGGGAGGGCCGGATACAATGAGCAGTTCTTC
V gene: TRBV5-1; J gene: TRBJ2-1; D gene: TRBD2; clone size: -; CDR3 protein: CASSPSGRFNEQFF; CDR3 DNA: TGCGCCAGCAGCCCGAGCGGGAGGTTCAATGAGCAGTTCTTC
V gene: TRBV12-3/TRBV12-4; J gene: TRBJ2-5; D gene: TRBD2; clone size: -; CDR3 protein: CASRNLTWTSGVQETQYF; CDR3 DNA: TGTGCCAGCAGAAATCTTACTTGGACTAGCGGGGTACAAGAGACCCAGTACTTC
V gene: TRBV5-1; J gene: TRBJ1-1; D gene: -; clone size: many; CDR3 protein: CASSLEGPNTEAFF; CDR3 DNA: TGCGCCAGCAGCTTGGAAGGGCCCAACACTGAAGCTTTCTTT
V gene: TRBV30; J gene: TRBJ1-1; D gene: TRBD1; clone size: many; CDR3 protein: CASIVRRQGSTEAFF; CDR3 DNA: TGTGCCTCCATCGTCCGTCGACAGGGATCGACTGAAGCTTTCTTT
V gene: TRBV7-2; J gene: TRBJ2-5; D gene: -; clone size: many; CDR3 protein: CASSLGSAGTQYF; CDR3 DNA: TGTGCCAGCAGCTTGGGTTCGGCGGGGACCCAGTACTTC
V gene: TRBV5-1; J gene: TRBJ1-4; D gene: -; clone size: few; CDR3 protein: CASGVGATNEKLFF; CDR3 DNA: TGCGCCAGCGGTGTCGGTGCAACTAATGAAAAACTGTTTTTT
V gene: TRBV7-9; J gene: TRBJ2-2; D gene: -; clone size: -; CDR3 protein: CASSPYGVTGELFF; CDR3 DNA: TGTGCCAGCAGCCCGTACGGAGTCACCGGGGAGCTGTTTTTT
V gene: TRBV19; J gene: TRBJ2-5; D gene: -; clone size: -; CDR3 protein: CASSIEGTETQYF; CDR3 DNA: TGTGCCAGTAGTATAGAAGGGACAGAGACCCAGTACTTC
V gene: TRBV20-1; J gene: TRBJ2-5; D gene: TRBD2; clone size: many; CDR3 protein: CSARGTSGRETQYF; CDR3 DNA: TGCAGTGCTAGAGGGACTAGCGGGAGAGAGACCCAGTACTTC
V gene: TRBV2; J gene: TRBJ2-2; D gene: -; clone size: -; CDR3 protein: CASSPDRSGELFF; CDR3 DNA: TGTGCCAGCAGCCCCGACAGGTCCGGGGAGCTGTTTTTT
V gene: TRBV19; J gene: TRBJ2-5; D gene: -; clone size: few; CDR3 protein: CASSIWGETQYF; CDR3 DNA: TGTGCCAGTAGTATCTGGGGAGAGACCCAGTACTTC
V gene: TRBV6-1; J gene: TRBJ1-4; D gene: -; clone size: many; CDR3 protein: CASILGPNEKLFF; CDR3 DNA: TGTGCCAGCATCTTGGGACCTAATGAAAAACTGTTTTTT
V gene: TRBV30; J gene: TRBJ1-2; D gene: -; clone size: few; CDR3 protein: CAWTLYYGYTF; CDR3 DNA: TGTGCCTGGACACTTTACTATGGCTACACCTTC
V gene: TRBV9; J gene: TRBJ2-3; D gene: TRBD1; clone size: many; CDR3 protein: CASSPTGVWQYF; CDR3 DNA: TGTGCCAGCAGCCCGACAGGGGTTTGGCAGTATTTT
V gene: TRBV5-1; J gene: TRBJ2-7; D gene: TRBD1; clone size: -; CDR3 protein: CASSLTPGQGSEQYF; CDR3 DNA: TGCGCCAGCAGCTTGACCCCGGGACAGGGTAGCGAGCAGTACTTC
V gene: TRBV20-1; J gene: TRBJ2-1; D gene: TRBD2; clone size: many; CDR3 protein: CSASSSGAYNEQFF; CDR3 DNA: TGCAGTGCTAGTTCAAGCGGGGCCTACAATGAGCAGTTCTTC
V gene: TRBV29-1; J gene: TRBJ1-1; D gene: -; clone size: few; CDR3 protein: CSVLTYGGTEAFF; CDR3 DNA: TGCAGCGTTCTGACCTACGGGGGCACTGAAGCTTTCTTT
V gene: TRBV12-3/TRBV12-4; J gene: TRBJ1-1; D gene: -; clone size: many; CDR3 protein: CASTPGGGSNTEAFF; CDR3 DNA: TGTGCCAGCACCCCGGGGGGGGGAAGTAACACTGAAGCTTTCTTT
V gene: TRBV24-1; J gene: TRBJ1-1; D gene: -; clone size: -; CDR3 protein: CATSDGTAAGRLEGAFF; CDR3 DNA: TGTGCCACCAGTGATGGGACGGCCGCAGGACGCCTCGAAGGAGCTTTCTTT
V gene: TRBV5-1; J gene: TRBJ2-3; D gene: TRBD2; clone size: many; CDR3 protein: CASSRGGDTDTQYF; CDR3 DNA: TGCGCCAGCAGCCGGGGAGGGGATACAGATACGCAGTATTTT
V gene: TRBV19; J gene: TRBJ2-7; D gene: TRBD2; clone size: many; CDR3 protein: CASSTGTSATQVYEQYF; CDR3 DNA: TGTGCCAGTAGTACGGGGACTAGCGCGACTCAAGTCTACGAGCAGTACTTC
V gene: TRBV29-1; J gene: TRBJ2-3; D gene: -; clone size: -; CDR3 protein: CSVEEDAGAGDTQYF; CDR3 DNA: TGCAGCGTTGAAGAAGACGCCGGGGCTGGAGATACGCAGTATTTT
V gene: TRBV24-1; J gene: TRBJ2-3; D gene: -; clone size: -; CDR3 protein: CATRAAPTDTQYF; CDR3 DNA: TGTGCCACCAGGGCTGCGCCGACAGATACGCAGTATTTT
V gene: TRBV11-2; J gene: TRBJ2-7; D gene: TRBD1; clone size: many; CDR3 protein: CASSPGTGGLYEQYF; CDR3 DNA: TGTGCCAGCAGCCCTGGGACAGGGGGCCTCTACGAGCAGTACTTC
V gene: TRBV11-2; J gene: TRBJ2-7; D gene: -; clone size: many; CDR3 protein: CASSLGSTGYEQYF; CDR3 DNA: TGTGCCAGCAGCTTAGGCTCTACAGGTTACGAGCAGTACTTC
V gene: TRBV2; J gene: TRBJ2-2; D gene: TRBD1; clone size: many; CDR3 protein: CASSERQGANTGELFF; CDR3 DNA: TGTGCCAGCAGTGAAAGGCAGGGGGCTAACACCGGGGAGCTGTTTTTT
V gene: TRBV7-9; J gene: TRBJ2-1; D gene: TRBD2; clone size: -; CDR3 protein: CASIGLAGTYNGQFF; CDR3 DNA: TGTGCCAGCATAGGACTAGCGGGCACCTACAATGGGCAGTTCTTC
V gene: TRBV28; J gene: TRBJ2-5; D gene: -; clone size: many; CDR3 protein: CASKSGQGPQETQYF; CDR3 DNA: TGTGCCAGCAAGTCGGGCCAGGGACCCCAAGAGACCCAGTACTTC
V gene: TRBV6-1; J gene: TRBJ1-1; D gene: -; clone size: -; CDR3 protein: CASSPLGLNTEAFF; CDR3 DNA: TGTGCCAGCAGCCCTCTTGGGTTGAACACTGAAGCTTTCTTT
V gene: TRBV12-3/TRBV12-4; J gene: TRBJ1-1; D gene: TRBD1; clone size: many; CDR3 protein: CASSRRDRGPSAEAFF; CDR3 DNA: TGTGCCAGCAGCCGGAGGGACAGGGGGCCGAGCGCTGAAGCTTTCTTT
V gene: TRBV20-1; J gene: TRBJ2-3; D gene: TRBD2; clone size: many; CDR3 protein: CSAREIRASGRSDTQYF; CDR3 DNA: TGCAGTGCTAGAGAGATTAGGGCTAGCGGGAGATCAGATACGCAGTATTTT
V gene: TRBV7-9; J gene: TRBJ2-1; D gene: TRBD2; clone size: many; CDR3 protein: CASSSPNPGLAGGGYNEQFF; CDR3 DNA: TGTGCCAGCAGCTCTCCGAACCCCGGACTAGCGGGAGGGGGGTACAATGAGCAGTTCTTC
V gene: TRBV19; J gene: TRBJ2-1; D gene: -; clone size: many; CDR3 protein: CASSYPLTSSYNEQFF; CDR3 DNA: TGTGCCAGTAGCTACCCACTAACCAGCTCCTACAATGAGCAGTTCTTC
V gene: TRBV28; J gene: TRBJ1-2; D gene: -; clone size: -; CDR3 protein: CASSSTDLGYTF; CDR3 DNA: TGTGCCAGCAGTTCTACCGATCTCGGCTACACCTTC
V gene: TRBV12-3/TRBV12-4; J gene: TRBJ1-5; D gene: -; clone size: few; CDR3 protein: CASSYPGHSNQPQHF; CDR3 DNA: TGTGCCAGCAGTTACCCTGGACATAGCAATCAGCCCCAGCATTTT
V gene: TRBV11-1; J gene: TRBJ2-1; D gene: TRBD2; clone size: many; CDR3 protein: CASSQSGAAYNEQFF; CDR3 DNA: TGTGCCAGCAGTCAAAGCGGGGCGGCCTACAATGAGCAGTTCTTC
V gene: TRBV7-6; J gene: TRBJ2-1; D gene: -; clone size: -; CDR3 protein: CASSLDRTEPHEQFF; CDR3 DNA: TGTGCCAGCAGCTTAGATCGGACCGAGCCCCATGAGCAGTTCTTC
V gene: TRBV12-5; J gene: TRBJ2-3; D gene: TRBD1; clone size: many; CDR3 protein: CASGGTGPTDTQYF; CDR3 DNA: TGTGCTAGTGGGGGGACAGGGCCCACAGATACGCAGTATTTT
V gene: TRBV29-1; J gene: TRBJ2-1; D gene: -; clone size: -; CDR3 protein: CSVELDSTYNEQFF; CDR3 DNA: TGCAGCGTTGAATTGGACAGTACTTACAATGAGCAGTTCTTC
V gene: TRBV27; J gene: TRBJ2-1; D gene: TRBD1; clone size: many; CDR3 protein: CASSIPGQGYEQFF; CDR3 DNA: TGTGCCAGCAGTATCCCGGGACAGGGCTATGAGCAGTTCTTC
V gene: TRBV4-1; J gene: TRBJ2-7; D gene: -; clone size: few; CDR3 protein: CASSQGGGVFYEQYF; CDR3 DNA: TGCGCCAGCAGCCAGGGGGGTGGAGTATTCTACGAGCAGTACTTC
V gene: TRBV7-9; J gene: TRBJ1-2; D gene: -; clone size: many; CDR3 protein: CASSLSLLQLRNYGYTF; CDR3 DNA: TGTGCCAGCAGCTTATCCCTCCTCCAACTCCGAAACTATGGCTACACCTTC
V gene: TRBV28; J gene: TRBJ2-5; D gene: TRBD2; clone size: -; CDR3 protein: CASSRLAGGAETQYF; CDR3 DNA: TGTGCCAGCAGTCGACTAGCGGGAGGGGCCGAGACCCAGTACTTC
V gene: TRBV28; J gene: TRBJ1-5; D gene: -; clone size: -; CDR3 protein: CASSALGVGNQPQHF; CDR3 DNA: TGTGCCAGCAGCGCTCTGGGGGTTGGCAATCAGCCCCAGCATTTT
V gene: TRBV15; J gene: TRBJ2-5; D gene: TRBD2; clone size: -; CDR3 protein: CATSRDGGEGSETQYF; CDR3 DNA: TGTGCCACCAGCAGAGATGGGGGGGAGGGATCAGAGACCCAGTACTTC